The 3 T cell receptor beta chains presented below share a single source sample, sequenced in a study of blood T cell repertoires in COVID-19. Measured with immunoSEQ multiplex PCR; TCRdb has only the in-frame clones, and not every one. Among roughly 23,000 clones listed, under 95% were seen once. The sequencing input was peripheral blood. These receptors originate from a woman aged 45-59 years with active COVID-19.

The DNA for the CDR3 is TGCGCCAGCAGCCCGTTTTCGCGGGGGGGCGTTGAGCAGTTCTTC. Translated, it gives CASSPFSRGGVEQFF. The rearrangement joins TRBV4-1 to TRBJ2-1, with TRBD2 matching over 9 bases. Trimming removed 4 bases from V and 9 bases from J; junction bases left unmatched: 10. Germline loops: CDR1 MGHRA, CDR2 YSYEKL. The CDR3 totals 15 residues.

The chain uses TRBV5-1 and TRBJ1-2, with 10 bases fitting TRBD1. Germline trimming cut 2 bases from V and 7 bases from J; bases unmatched to any gene: 5. From germline, CDR1 is SGHRS and CDR2 YFSETQ. This CDR3 comprises 14 residues. CDR3 in amino acids: CASSFDRGLVGYTF. In DNA form, the CDR3 reads TGCGCCAGCAGCTTCGACAGGGGGCTTGTTGGCTACACCTTC. The full variable domain, its missing parts supplied by reference TRBV5-1 and TRBJ1-2, is KAGVTQTPRYLIKTRGQQVTLSCSPISGHRSVSWYQQTPGQGLQFLFEYFSETQRNKGNFPGRFSGRQFSNSRSEMNVSTLELGDSALYLCASSFDRGLVGYTFGSGTRLTVV.

The chain employs TRBV29-1 and TRBJ2-1, with TRBD1 as a possible D gene (5 bases). The V end was cut by 7 bases, the J end by 4 bases, with 20 bases between. CDR1 SQVTM and CDR2 ANQGSEA come from the germline V gene. The CDR3 loop spans 15 amino acids. The CDR3 reads CSAVTANMLYNEQFF. CDR3 DNA sequence: TGCAGCGCTGTGACAGCTAATATGTTATACAATGAGCAGTTCTTC.